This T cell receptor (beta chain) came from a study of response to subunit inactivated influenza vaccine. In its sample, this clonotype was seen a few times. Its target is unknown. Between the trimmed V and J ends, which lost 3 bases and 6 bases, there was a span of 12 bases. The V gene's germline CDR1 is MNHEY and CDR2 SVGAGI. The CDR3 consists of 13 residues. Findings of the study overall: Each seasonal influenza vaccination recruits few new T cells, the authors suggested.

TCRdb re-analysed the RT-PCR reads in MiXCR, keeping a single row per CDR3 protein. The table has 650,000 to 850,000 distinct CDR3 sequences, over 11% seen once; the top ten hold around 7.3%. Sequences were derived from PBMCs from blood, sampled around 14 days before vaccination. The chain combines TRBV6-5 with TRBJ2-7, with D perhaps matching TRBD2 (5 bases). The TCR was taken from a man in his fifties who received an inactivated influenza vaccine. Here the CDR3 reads CASSYERASEQYF. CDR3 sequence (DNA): TGTGCCAGCAGTTATGAGAGGGCCTCCGAGCAGTACTTC.